This T cell receptor beta chain was sequenced during a study of beta chain features in type 1 diabetes. Study outcomes and limitations: In all four CD4+ subsets, TCRB CDR3 length was significantly, moderately reduced in type 1 diabetes.

The ends were cut back, 5 bases at V and 12 bases at J, with 17 bases in the middle. Germline loops: CDR1 SGHTA, CDR2 FQGTGA. The CDR3 runs 13 residues. Comment on this clone: Its target is unknown.

Since all of the isolated RNA was reverse transcribed, expressed TCRB transcripts were what got sequenced. Sequenced by immunoSEQ multiplex PCR; TCRdb stores in-frame clones only, minus some. The table shows about 160,000 clones, with around 9.7% occurring only once. The receptor's source is a woman aged 30 to 39 with type 1 diabetes. Sequenced: central memory CD4+ T cells from blood. V usage is TRBV7-3 and J usage is TRBJ2-1; tentative D call: TRBD2 (6 bases). CDR3 sequence reads: CASSAQAGELQFF. Here the CDR3 DNA reads TGTGCCAGCAGCGCTCAAGCGGGCGAGCTGCAGTTCTTC.